A single sample gave rise to the 8 T cell receptor beta chains below, sequenced in a study of cytomegalovirus exposure and HLA in healthy donors. PCR employed 60 Vbeta and 13 Jbeta primers. The method was immunoSEQ multiplex PCR; TCRdb's version includes in-frame clones alone and lacks a portion of them. Here the sample spans around 130,000 clones, over 60% being singletons. Sequencing used PBMCs. The origin of the receptors is a human donor in good health.

This CDR3 is CASSLGPGGEQYF. In nucleotides, the CDR3 is TGTGCCAGCAGCTTAGGTCCCGGGGGCGAGCAGTACTTC. The chain is built from TRBV7-9 and TRBJ2-7; maybe TRBD2 (6 bases). This CDR3 comprises 13 residues. V lost 1 base and J 6 bases, leaving 10 bases between the germline ends. The V gene's germline CDR1 is SEHNR and CDR2 FQNEAQ (reference sequence).

The chain carries TRBV9 and TRBJ2-2, with 8 bases identical to TRBD2. The junction had 9 bases not matched to a gene; V was cut back by 4 bases and J by 7 bases. Germline-derived CDR1 and CDR2 are SGDLS and YYNGEE. The CDR3 is made up of 15 amino acids. The DNA of the CDR3 is TGTGCCAGCAGCATCCAGCGGGAGTCCAGCGGGGAGCTGTTTTTT. Amino acids: CASSIQRESSGELFF.

The V gene is TRBV28, the J gene TRBJ2-3, with unresolved D. Deletions cut 3 bases from V and 0 bases from J, with 10 bases between. This CDR3 has 15 amino acids. The V gene's germline CDR1 is MDHEN and CDR2 SYDVKM. The DNA of the CDR3 is TGTGCCAGCAGTTTTAAATCCCCGAGCACAGATACGCAGTATTTT. This codes for CASSFKSPSTDTQYF.

This chain joins TRBV2 and TRBJ2-5; 15 positions agree with TRBD2. From germline, CDR1 is SNHLY and CDR2 FYNNEI. Unmatched junction bases numbered 7, after V lost 6 bases and J lost 5 bases. The CDR3 is 16 residues long. This CDR3 is CASRERTSGRGETQYF. CDR3 DNA sequence: TGTGCCAGCAGGGAACGGACTAGCGGGAGGGGTGAGACCCAGTACTTC.

This clone was observed a few times. The chain employs TRBV18 and TRBJ1-2; 8 bases agree with TRBD1. The V gene's germline CDR1 is KGHSH and CDR2 LQKENI. The CDR3 extends over 17 amino acids. With 1 base clipped from V and 0 bases from J, the junction kept 7 bases outside the gene matches. The CDR3 region is CASSPLTGGEANYGYTF. In DNA, the CDR3 is TGTGCCAGCTCACCACTCACAGGGGGGGAAGCTAACTATGGCTACACCTTC.

The V and J genes are TRBV13 and TRBJ2-7, with D perhaps matching TRBD1 (6 bases). The CDR3 runs 15 residues. Trimming removed 1 base from V and 1 base from J, with 11 bases in between. Germline CDR1 and CDR2: PRHDT and FYEKMQ (reference sequence). CDR3 sequence reads: CASSLALQGSYEQYF. The CDR3 DNA reads as TGTGCCAGCAGCTTAGCCCTACAGGGTTCCTACGAGCAGTACTTC.

The V gene is TRBV30, the J gene TRBJ1-1; 8 bases align to TRBD1. The CDR3 runs to 13 residues. CDR1 is GTSNPN, CDR2 SVGIG, per germline (reference sequence). The ends lost 4 bases at V and 6 bases at J; junction bases unmatched: 7. The CDR3 sequence: CAWKSPGGAEAFF. CDR3 nucleotides: TGTGCCTGGAAGTCCCCAGGGGGCGCTGAAGCTTTCTTT. The full variable domain, in which reference TRBV30 and TRBJ1-1 provide the parts outside the CDR3, is SQTIHQWPATLVQPVGSPLSLECTVEGTSNPNLYWYRQAAGRGLQLLFYSVGIGQISSEVPQNLSASRPQDRQFILSSKKLLLSDSGFYLCAWKSPGGAEAFFGQGTRLTVV.

The chain is built from TRBV4-3 and TRBJ2-5; possibly TRBD1 for D (6 bases). The DNA end lines up better with TRBJ2-7; the J call may be wrong. CDR1 is LGHNA and CDR2 is YSLEER in the germline V gene. The CDR3 runs to 14 residues. The chain's CDR3 is CASSQQQGLAEQYF. As DNA, the CDR3 is TGCGCCAGCAGCCAACAACAGGGTTTGGCCGAGCAGTACTTC.